These 7 T cell receptor beta chains were all obtained from the same sample, sequenced in a study of T cell changes during pregnancy in multiple sclerosis. Profiled with immunoSEQ multiplex PCR; TCRdb holds only in-frame clones, not every one. The sample has approximately 53,000 clones; 80% to 95% are singletons. The source was CD4+ T cells from peripheral blood mononuclear cells, collected in the second trimester of pregnancy. These receptors all stem from a female donor with multiple sclerosis, enrolled in a pregnancy study.

CDR3 in amino acids: CASSFNIPTDRGRSEQYF. CDR3 nucleotides: TGTGCCAGCAGCTTTAATATACCGACGGACAGGGGGCGGAGCGAGCAGTACTTC. J is TRBJ2-7 and V is TRBV5-6, with 11 nucleotides matching TRBD1. The CDR3 covers 18 residues. Trimming at V came to 2 bases and at J to 6 bases, leaving 16 bases not matched to a gene. Germline assignment: CDR1 SGHDT and CDR2 YYEEEE.

The chain is built from TRBV9 and TRBJ1-1; TRBD1 is a possible D gene (5 bases). Trimming left V 3 bases short and J 1 base short, with 10 bases between. The length of the CDR3 is 14 residues. The germline V gene has CDR1 SGDLS and CDR2 YYNGEE. The CDR3 region is CASSGGHPNTEAFF. CDR3 DNA sequence: TGTGCCAGCAGCGGAGGACACCCGAACACTGAAGCTTTCTTT.

The CDR3 sequence: CASSPREGTSSHEQYF. DNA of the CDR3: TGTGCCAGCAGCCCAAGGGAGGGGACTAGTTCCCACGAGCAGTACTTC. The chain is built from TRBV7-2 and TRBJ2-7; 8 nucleotides match TRBD2. Germline CDR1 reads SGHTA; CDR2 reads FQGNSA. V trimming: 5 bases; J trimming: 5 bases; junction bases outside the gene matches: 14. This CDR3 has 16 residues.

This clone was recorded a few times. The genes are TRBV30 and TRBJ1-1; unclear D gene. CDR3 length: 11 amino acids. Per the germline V gene, CDR1 is GTSNPN and CDR2 is SVGIG (reference sequence). Trimming pared 4 bases from V and 4 bases from J, leaving 7 bases between. The DNA for the CDR3 is TGTGCCTGGAAACGGGGCACTGAAGCTTTCTTT. As protein: CAWKRGTEAFF.

V usage is TRBV5-6 and J usage is TRBJ2-7; maybe TRBD2 (5 bases). The CDR3 has 13 residues. CDR1 is SGHDT, CDR2 YYEEEE, per germline. V lost 2 bases and J 3 bases, leaving 9 bases between the germline ends. The CDR3 region is CASSFAGIYEQYF. In DNA, the CDR3 is TGTGCCAGCAGCTTCGCGGGTATCTACGAGCAGTACTTC.

The chain is built from TRBV5-8 and TRBJ1-5; D remains unclear. The CDR3 has 13 amino acids. Germline V gives CDR1 SGHTS, CDR2 YDEGEE. V was trimmed by 2 bases and J by 3 bases, leaving 6 bases between them. For the CDR3, the DNA is TGTGCCAGCAGCTTTGGCCCCAATCAGCCCCAGCATTTT. This encodes CASSFGPNQPQHF.

The chain joins TRBV5-1 to TRBJ1-4; a possible D gene is TRBD1 (6 bases). Trimming stripped 0 bases from V and 0 bases from J, with 12 bases between. Germline CDR1 SGHRS, CDR2 YFSETQ. The CDR3 covers 17 residues. CDR3 region: CASSLEWGLATNEKLFF. The CDR3 DNA sequence: TGCGCCAGCAGCTTGGAGTGGGGGCTGGCAACTAATGAAAAACTGTTTTTT.